This TCR beta chain was found in a study of shared clonotypes between healthy human individuals. A single count supports this clone. Subsets obtained from CD4+ cells comprised CD45RA+ naive and CD45RA-negative memory cells. An even split of each subset's genomic DNA across several immunoSEQ plates was performed. Method: immunoSEQ multiplex PCR; TCRdb's copy keeps in-frame clones and lacks some. The sample holds about 1.1 million clones, approximately 78% seen once. J lost 0 bases, V lost 3 bases, and 1 base had no gene match. Germline loops: CDR1 MNHNS, CDR2 SASEGT. The CDR3 loop spans 15 amino acids. This receptor was identified in a man between 18 and 29 years old in good health. Some clones in this sample may be carry-over from other donors' samples. The specimen was memory CD4+ T cells from PBMCs. The subset is: CD45RA-negative fraction. The genes are TRBV6-1 and TRBJ2-3; 9 bases fit TRBD2. The CDR3 nucleotides read TGTGCCAGCAGTGAGGGACTAGCTAGCACAGATACGCAGTATTTT. Its protein product is CASSEGLASTDTQYF.